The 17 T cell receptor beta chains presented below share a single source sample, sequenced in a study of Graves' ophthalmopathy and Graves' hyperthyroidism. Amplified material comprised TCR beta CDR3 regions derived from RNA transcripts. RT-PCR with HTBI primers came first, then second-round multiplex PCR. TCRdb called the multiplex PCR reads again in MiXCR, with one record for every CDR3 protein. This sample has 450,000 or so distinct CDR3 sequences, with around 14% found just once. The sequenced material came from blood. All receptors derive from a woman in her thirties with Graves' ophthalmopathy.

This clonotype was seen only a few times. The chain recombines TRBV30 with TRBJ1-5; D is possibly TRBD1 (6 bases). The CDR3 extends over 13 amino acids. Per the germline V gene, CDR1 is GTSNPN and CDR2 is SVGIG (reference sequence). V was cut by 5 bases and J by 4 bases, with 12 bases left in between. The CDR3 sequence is CAWGWTENQPQHF. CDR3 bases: TGTGCCTGGGGATGGACAGAAAATCAGCCCCAGCATTTT.

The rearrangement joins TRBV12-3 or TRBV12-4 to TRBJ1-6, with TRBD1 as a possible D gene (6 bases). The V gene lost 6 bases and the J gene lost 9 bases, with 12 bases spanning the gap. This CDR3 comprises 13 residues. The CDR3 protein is CASRTTGTSPLHF. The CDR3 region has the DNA TGTGCCAGCAGAACTACAGGGACTTCACCCCTCCACTTT.

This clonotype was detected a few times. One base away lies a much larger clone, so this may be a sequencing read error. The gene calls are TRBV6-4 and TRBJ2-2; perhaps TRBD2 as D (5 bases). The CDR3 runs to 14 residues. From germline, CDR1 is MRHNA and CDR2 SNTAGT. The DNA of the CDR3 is TGTGCCAGCAGTGACTCGCCCGACACCGGGGAGCTGTGTTTT. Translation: CASSDSPDTGELCF.

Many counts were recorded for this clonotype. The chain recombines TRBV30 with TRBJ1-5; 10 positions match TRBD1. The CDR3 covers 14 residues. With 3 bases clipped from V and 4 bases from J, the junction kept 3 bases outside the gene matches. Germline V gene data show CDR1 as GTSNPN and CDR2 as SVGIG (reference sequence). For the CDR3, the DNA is TGTGCCTGGAGAGGACAGGGGGATAATCAGCCCCAGCATTTT. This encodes CAWRGQGDNQPQHF.

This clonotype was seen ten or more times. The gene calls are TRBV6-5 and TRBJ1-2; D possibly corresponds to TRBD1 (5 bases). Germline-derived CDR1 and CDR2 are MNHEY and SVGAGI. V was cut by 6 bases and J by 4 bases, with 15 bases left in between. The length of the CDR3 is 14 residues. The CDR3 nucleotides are TGTGCCAGCAGGAACTTCGAGGGGACCTATGGCTACACCTTC. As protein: CASRNFEGTYGYTF.

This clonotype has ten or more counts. CDR3 in DNA: TGCAGTGCCATGACAGGGGGAACCTACGAGCAGTACTTC. Translation: CSAMTGGTYEQYF. V usage is TRBV20-1 and J usage is TRBJ2-7; 9 nucleotides agree with TRBD1. Germline V gives CDR1 DFQATT, CDR2 SNEGSKA (reference sequence). V lost 6 bases to trimming and J lost 2 bases; unmatched junction nucleotides: 5. This CDR3 comprises 13 residues.

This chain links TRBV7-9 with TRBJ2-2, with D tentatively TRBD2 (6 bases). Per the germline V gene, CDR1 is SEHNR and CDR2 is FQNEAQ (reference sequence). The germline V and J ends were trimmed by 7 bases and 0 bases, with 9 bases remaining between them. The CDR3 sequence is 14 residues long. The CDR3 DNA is TGTGCCAGCACCGGGGGATCGAACACCGGGGAGCTGTTTTTT. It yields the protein CASTGGSNTGELFF.

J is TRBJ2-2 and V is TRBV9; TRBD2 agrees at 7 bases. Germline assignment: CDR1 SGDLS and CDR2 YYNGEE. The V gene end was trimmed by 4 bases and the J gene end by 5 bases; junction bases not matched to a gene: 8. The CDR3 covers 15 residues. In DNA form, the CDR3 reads TGTGCCAGCAGCACCCGGGGAGGGATAACCGGGGAGCTGTTTTTT. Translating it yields CASSTRGGITGELFF.

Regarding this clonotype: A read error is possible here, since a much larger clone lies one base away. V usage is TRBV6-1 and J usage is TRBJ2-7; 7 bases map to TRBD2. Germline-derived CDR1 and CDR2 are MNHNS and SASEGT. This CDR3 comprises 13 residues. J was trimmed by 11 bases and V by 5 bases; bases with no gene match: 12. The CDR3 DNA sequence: TGTGCCAGCAGTACCTGGACTAGTCCGGCGAAGTACGTC. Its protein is CASSTWTSPAKYV.

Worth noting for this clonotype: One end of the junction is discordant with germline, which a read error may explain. CDR3 in amino acids: CASSGGQGTGELCF. As DNA, the CDR3 is TGTGCCAGCAGCGGGGGACAGGGGACCGGGGAGCTGTGTTTT. The chain recombines TRBV13 with TRBJ2-2; 10 nucleotides align to TRBD1. The germline gives CDR1 PRHDT, CDR2 FYEKMQ (reference sequence). This CDR3 is built from 14 residues.

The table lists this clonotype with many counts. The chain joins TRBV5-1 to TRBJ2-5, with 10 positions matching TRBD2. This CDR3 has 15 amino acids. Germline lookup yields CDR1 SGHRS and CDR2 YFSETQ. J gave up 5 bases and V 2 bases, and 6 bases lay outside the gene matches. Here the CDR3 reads CASSLAGGPLETQYF. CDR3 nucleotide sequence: TGCGCCAGCAGCTTAGCGGGAGGGCCGTTGGAGACCCAGTACTTC.

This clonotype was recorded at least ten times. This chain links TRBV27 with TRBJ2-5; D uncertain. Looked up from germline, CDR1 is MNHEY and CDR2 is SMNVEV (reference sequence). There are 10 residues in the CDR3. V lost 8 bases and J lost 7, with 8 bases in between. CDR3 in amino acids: CASGLGTQYF. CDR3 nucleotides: TGTGCCAGCGGTCTTGGGACCCAGTACTTC.

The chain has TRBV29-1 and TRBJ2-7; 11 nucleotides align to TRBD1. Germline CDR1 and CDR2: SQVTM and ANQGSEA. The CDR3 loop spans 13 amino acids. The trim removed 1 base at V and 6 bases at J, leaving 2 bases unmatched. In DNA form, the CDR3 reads TGCAGCGTTGAAGGGGACAGGGGGAGCGAGCAGTACTTC. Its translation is CSVEGDRGSEQYF.

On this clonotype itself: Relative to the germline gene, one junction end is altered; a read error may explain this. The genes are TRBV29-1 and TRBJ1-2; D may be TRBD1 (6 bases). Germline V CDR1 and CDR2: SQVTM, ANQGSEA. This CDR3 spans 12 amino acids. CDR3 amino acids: CSVAGAHYGYSF. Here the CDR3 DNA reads TGCAGCGTCGCAGGGGCCCATTATGGCTACAGCTTC.

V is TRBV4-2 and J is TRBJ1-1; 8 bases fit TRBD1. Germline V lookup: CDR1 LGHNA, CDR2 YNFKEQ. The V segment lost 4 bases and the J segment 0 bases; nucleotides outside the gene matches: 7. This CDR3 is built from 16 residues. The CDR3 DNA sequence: TGTGCCAGCAGCCCAGATTTGGGACAGGTGAACACTGAAGCTTTCTTT. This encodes CASSPDLGQVNTEAFF.

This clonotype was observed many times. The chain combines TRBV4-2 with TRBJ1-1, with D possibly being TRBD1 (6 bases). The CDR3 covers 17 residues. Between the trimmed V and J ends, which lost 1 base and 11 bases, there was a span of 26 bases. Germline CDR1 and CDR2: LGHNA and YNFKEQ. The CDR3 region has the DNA TGTGCCAGCAGCCAAGCTACTATCCGGGGGGCGAATCCGAGGGCTTTCTTT. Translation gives CASSQATIRGANPRAFF.

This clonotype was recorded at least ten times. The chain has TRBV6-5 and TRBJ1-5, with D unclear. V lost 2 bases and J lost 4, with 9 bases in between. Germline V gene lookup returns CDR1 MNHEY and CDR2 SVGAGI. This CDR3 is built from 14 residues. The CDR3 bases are TGTGCCAGCAGTTACGCCGCAGAAAATCAGCCCCAGCATTTT. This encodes CASSYAAENQPQHF.